The 32 T cell receptor beta chains in this list originate from one sample, sequenced in a study of blood T cell repertoires in COVID-19. Generated by immunoSEQ multiplex PCR, the TCRdb table keeps only in-frame clones and is missing some. Here the sample spans about 200,000 clones, 86% being singletons. The source material was PBMCs or T cells enriched from blood (not recorded which). Receptor source: a man aged 35-49 years with acute COVID-19.

The chain combines TRBV7-8 with TRBJ1-1; no firm D call. Germline V CDR1 and CDR2: SGHVS, FQNEAQ. V was pared by 3 bases and J by 10 bases, with 9 bases between. The CDR3 is 11 residues long. The CDR3 spells CASSLGAGAFF. CDR3 sequence (DNA): TGTGCCAGCAGCTTGGGTGCGGGAGCTTTCTTT.

This chain connects TRBV6-2 or TRBV6-3 to TRBJ2-2; D not certain. The length of the CDR3 is 14 residues. V was shortened by 4 bases and J by 3 bases, with 9 bases between the two germline ends. Germline CDR1 MNHEY, CDR2 SVGEGT. This CDR3 is CASSLNSHTGELFF. In nucleotides, the CDR3 is TGTGCCAGCAGTTTAAACTCTCACACCGGGGAGCTGTTTTTT.

In its sample, this clone was seen once. This chain links TRBV4-1 with TRBJ2-4, with D perhaps matching TRBD2 (6 bases). The germline V gene encodes CDR1 MGHRA and CDR2 YSYEKL. The CDR3 runs 15 residues. With 3 bases removed from V and 0 bases from J, the gap between germline ends came to 9 bases. The CDR3 sequence is CASSHPGLAKNIQYF. The CDR3 nucleotides read TGCGCCAGCAGCCATCCGGGACTAGCCAAAAACATTCAGTACTTC.

This clone has just a few counts. The chain recombines TRBV5-8 with TRBJ1-5; maybe TRBD1 (6 bases). The germline gives CDR1 SGHTS, CDR2 YDEGEE. The CDR3 is 14 amino acids. Trimming stripped 5 bases from V and 6 bases from J, with 15 bases between. The CDR3 DNA reads as TGTGCCAGCAGTCTTAATACAGGGCCTCAGCCCCAGCATTTT. Translated, it gives CASSLNTGPQPQHF.

This clone is a singleton in its sample. The V and J genes are TRBV4-2 and TRBJ2-1, with 9 nucleotides matching TRBD2. With V trimmed by 1 base and J by 7 bases, 5 bases remained unmatched. Germline CDR1 reads LGHNA; CDR2 reads YNFKEQ. The CDR3 has 15 residues. The CDR3 spells CASSQVAGAGNEQFF. The CDR3 DNA reads as TGTGCCAGCAGCCAAGTAGCGGGAGCGGGGAATGAGCAGTTCTTC.

The rearrangement links TRBV4-1 to TRBJ2-7; D is perhaps TRBD2 (6 bases). Germline values: CDR1 MGHRA, CDR2 YSYEKL. The CDR3 sequence is 16 residues long. The V end was cut by 4 bases, the J end by 6 bases, with 22 bases between. As DNA, the CDR3 is TGCGCCAGCAGCCTTAACCCGGGACTTTCGCTTTCCGAGCAGTACTTC. It encodes CASSLNPGLSLSEQYF.

The chain couples TRBV4-2 to TRBJ2-1; 7 nucleotides match TRBD1. V trimming: 6 bases; J trimming: 5 bases; junction bases outside the gene matches: 10. Germline values: CDR1 LGHNA, CDR2 YNFKEQ. The CDR3 loop spans 15 amino acids. The CDR3 DNA reads TGTGCCAGCAGTCCCCTCCTGACAGGGAACAATGAGCAGTTCTTC. Translating gives CASSPLLTGNNEQFF.

This chain links TRBV4-1 with TRBJ1-4; D uncertain. The CDR3 consists of 15 residues. V was clipped by 2 bases and J by 0 bases, with 7 bases between them. Germline loops: CDR1 MGHRA, CDR2 YSYEKL. CDR3 amino acids: CASSQRRSTNEKLFF. CDR3 DNA: TGCGCCAGCAGCCAACGCCGGTCAACTAATGAAAAACTGTTTTTT.

This chain links TRBV7-3 with TRBJ2-1, with TRBD2 matching 7 bases. CDR3 length equals 17 residues. V was clipped by 5 bases and J by 7 bases; unmatched bases: 17. Looked up from germline, CDR1 is SGHTA and CDR2 is FQGTGA. Here the CDR3 DNA reads TGTGCCAGCAGCCCGCAGGCCCTAGCGGCGGGCGGGAATGAGCAGTTCTTC. It specifies CASSPQALAAGGNEQFF.

The J gene is TRBJ1-6, the V gene TRBV28; 8 nucleotides line up with TRBD1. J gave up 8 bases and V 6 bases, and 6 bases lay outside the gene matches. Germline values: CDR1 MDHEN, CDR2 SYDVKM. The CDR3 runs 14 residues. The CDR3 reads CASRSDRGDSPLHF. The CDR3 region has the DNA TGTGCCAGCAGAAGTGACAGGGGTGATTCACCCCTCCACTTT.

V gene TRBV15 combines with J gene TRBJ1-2; D gene uncertain. CDR3 length: 15 residues. Trimming stripped 0 bases from V and 4 bases from J, with 12 bases between. Germline-derived CDR1 and CDR2 are LNHNV and YYDKDF (reference sequence). CDR3: CATSRDLGSAYGYTF. The CDR3 bases are TGTGCCACCAGCAGAGACCTAGGCTCGGCCTATGGCTACACCTTC. Drawing the rest from reference TRBV15 and TRBJ1-2, the complete variable domain is DAMVIQNPRYQVTQFGKPVTLSCSQTLNHNVMYWYQQKSSQAPKLLFHYYDKDFNNEADTPDNFQSRRPNTSFCFLDIRSPGLGDTAMYLCATSRDLGSAYGYTFGSGTRLTVV.

Only one count was recorded for this clone. This rearrangement joins TRBV24-1 to TRBJ2-1; 10 bases map to TRBD2. CDR3 size: 16 residues. The germline V gene has CDR1 KGHDR and CDR2 SFDVKD. J gave up 1 base and V 6 bases, and 5 bases lay outside the gene matches. The CDR3 spells CATSSPAGGSYNEQFF. The CDR3 DNA follows: TGTGCCACCAGTAGCCCAGCGGGAGGGTCCTACAATGAGCAGTTCTTC.

In its sample, this clone was seen a few times. V usage is TRBV10-3 and J usage is TRBJ2-7; TRBD2 agrees at 10 bases. From germline, CDR1 is ENHRY and CDR2 SYGVKD. CDR3 size: 14 residues. Germline trimming cut 4 bases from V and 4 bases from J; bases unmatched to any gene: 4. The CDR3 DNA is TGTGCCATCAGTGGCAATAGCGGGGGGTACGAGCAGTACTTC. Amino acid sequence: CAISGNSGGYEQYF.

Only one count was recorded for this clone. This rearrangement joins TRBV6-5 to TRBJ2-2; possible D gene TRBD2, 6 bases. The ends were cut back, 6 bases at V and 4 bases at J, with 15 bases in the middle. CDR3 length: 15 residues. Germline-derived CDR1 and CDR2 are MNHEY and SVGAGI. The CDR3 nucleotides are TGTGCCAGCAGGGCCCTGGCGGGGCCCACCGGGGAGCTGTTTTTT. It translates to CASRALAGPTGELFF.

This chain links TRBV5-4 with TRBJ1-1; a possible D gene is TRBD1 (5 bases). The germline V and J ends were trimmed by 1 base and 1 base, with 20 bases remaining between them. The germline CDR1 and CDR2 sequences are SGHNT and YYREEE (reference sequence). There are 18 residues in the CDR3. The CDR3 sequence is CASSLQSGWGGENTEAFF. In DNA form, the CDR3 reads TGTGCCAGCAGCTTGCAGTCAGGGTGGGGTGGGGAGAACACTGAAGCTTTCTTT.

This clone has more than one count but fewer than ten. The chain couples TRBV4-1 to TRBJ1-5; the D gene is possibly TRBD1 (5 bases). This CDR3 spans 16 amino acids. The germline V and J ends were trimmed by 0 bases and 6 bases, with 15 bases remaining between them. Germline CDR1 MGHRA, CDR2 YSYEKL. In DNA, the CDR3 is TGCGCCAGCAGCCAAGAAGTCTTCGGGAGGGGTCAGCCCCAGCATTTT. Its translation is CASSQEVFGRGQPQHF.

The rearrangement uses TRBV7-2 and TRBJ2-5; TRBD1 matches at 7 bases. The CDR3 runs 16 residues. Germline lookup yields CDR1 SGHTA and CDR2 FQGNSA. J lost 2 bases, V lost 2 bases, and 8 bases had no gene match. CDR3 in amino acids: CASSLNRDRLQETQYF. The CDR3 nucleotides read TGTGCCAGCAGCTTAAATCGGGACAGATTACAAGAGACCCAGTACTTC.

J is TRBJ1-4 and V is TRBV7-9; possible D gene TRBD1, 5 bases. Trimming cost V 7 bases and J 5 bases, with 14 bases left between them. Germline V gene sequence: CDR1 SEHNR, CDR2 FQNEAQ (reference sequence). The CDR3 is 14 residues long. CDR3 nucleotides: TGTGCCAGCAACTATAGGGACTTAAATGAAAAACTGTTTTTT. It encodes CASNYRDLNEKLFF.

This chain joins TRBV7-9 and TRBJ2-3, with D possibly matching TRBD1 (6 bases). The V gene's germline CDR1 is SEHNR and CDR2 FQNEAQ (reference sequence). Trimming pared 5 bases from V and 6 bases from J, leaving 18 bases between. The CDR3 spans 15 residues. The CDR3 nucleotides read TGTGCCAGCAGCCCCTGGGGGCGGACTTCGGATACGCAGTATTTT. Translating gives CASSPWGRTSDTQYF.

The genes are TRBV28 and TRBJ2-7, with a possible D match to TRBD2 (5 bases). CDR1 and CDR2 from the germline V gene are MDHEN and SYDVKM. The CDR3 runs 16 residues. The ends were cut back, 3 bases at V and 6 bases at J, with 21 bases in the middle. CDR3 loop: CASSFPQRALRGEQYF. In DNA, the CDR3 is TGTGCCAGCAGTTTCCCCCAACGCGCGCTACGGGGCGAGCAGTACTTC.

The CDR3 sequence: CASSLVAGGTDTQYF. The CDR3 nucleotides are TGTGCCAGCAGCTTGGTGGCGGGCGGCACAGATACGCAGTATTTT. This sequence joins TRBV5-8 and TRBJ2-3; a possible D gene is TRBD2 (5 bases). The germline V gene has CDR1 SGHTS and CDR2 YDEGEE. The V end lost 0 bases, the J end lost 1 base, and 9 bases lay between the germline ends. This CDR3 has 15 amino acids.

The chain is built from TRBV28 and TRBJ1-5; possibly TRBD1 for D (5 bases). The germline gives CDR1 MDHEN, CDR2 SYDVKM. CDR3 length: 14 amino acids. V was pared by 4 bases and J by 4 bases, with 11 bases between. CDR3 amino acids: CASSSGGPNQPQHF. The DNA of the CDR3 is TGTGCCAGCAGTTCCGGGGGACCTAATCAGCCCCAGCATTTT. Together with reference TRBV28 and TRBJ1-5, the CDR3 gives the full variable domain: DVKVTQSSRYLVKRTGEKVFLECVQDMDHENMFWYRQDPGLGLRLIYFSYDVKMKEKGDIPEGYSVSREKKERFSLILESASTNQTSMYLCASSSGGPNQPQHFGDGTRLSIL.

This clone was observed a handful of times. The chain joins TRBV4-1 to TRBJ2-3; D is undetermined. Looked up from germline, CDR1 is MGHRA and CDR2 is YSYEKL. Trimming took 1 base from V and 2 from J, leaving 7 bases between them. CDR3 length equals 14 residues. CDR3 protein: CASSQGHFTDTQYF. CDR3 bases: TGCGCCAGCAGCCAAGGACACTTCACAGATACGCAGTATTTT.

This chain joins TRBV6-5 and TRBJ1-4, with 8 bases fitting TRBD1. The germline V gene encodes CDR1 MNHEY and CDR2 SVGAGI. The ends lost 6 bases at V and 7 bases at J; junction bases unmatched: 7. This CDR3 region has 14 residues. CDR3 protein: CASSRQGMSEKLFF. As DNA, the CDR3 is TGTGCCAGCAGCCGACAGGGGATGAGTGAAAAACTGTTTTTT.

V and J are TRBV30 and TRBJ2-5; D perhaps matches TRBD1 (6 bases). The CDR3 loop spans 15 amino acids. Germline V CDR1 and CDR2: GTSNPN, SVGIG (reference sequence). V was trimmed by 1 base and J by 6 bases, leaving 18 bases between them. The CDR3 loop is CAWSDHRASGQTQYF. Written as DNA, the CDR3 is TGTGCCTGGAGTGACCACAGGGCCTCCGGGCAGACCCAGTACTTC.

The rearrangement links TRBV5-8 to TRBJ2-3, with a weak D call TRBD2 (5 bases). The CDR3 is made up of 15 amino acids. Trimming removed 3 bases from V and 2 bases from J, with 13 bases in between. Germline V gene sequence: CDR1 SGHTS, CDR2 YDEGEE. CDR3 nucleotide sequence: TGTGCCAGCAGCTCTTTACGGGATAACACAGATACGCAGTATTTT. Encoded protein: CASSSLRDNTDTQYF.

V and J are TRBV14 and TRBJ2-7, with 7 bases fitting TRBD2. The V gene's germline CDR1 is SGHDN and CDR2 FVKESK. V lost 2 bases, J lost 4 bases, and 8 bases stayed unmatched. The CDR3 totals 15 residues. The CDR3 nucleotides are TGTGCCAGCAGCCAATTGGCGGGAGCCCCTTACGAGCAGTACTTC. Translated: CASSQLAGAPYEQYF.

For this clone: A single base separates this from a much larger clone, so it may be a read error. The chain combines TRBV7-3 with TRBJ2-5; maybe TRBD1 (6 bases). V lost 5 bases and J lost 1, with 8 bases in between. Germline V gene lookup returns CDR1 SGHTA and CDR2 FQGTGA. This CDR3 comprises 13 residues. The CDR3 DNA reads TGTGCCAGCAGCGTAGGGGGCCAAGAGACCCAGTACTTC. Protein: CASSVGGQETQYF.

This chain links TRBV13 with TRBJ2-1; 11 nucleotides line up with TRBD2. The CDR3 runs to 15 residues. J was trimmed by 7 bases and V by 5 bases; bases with no gene match: 7. The V gene's germline CDR1 is PRHDT and CDR2 FYEKMQ (reference sequence). CDR3 protein: CASSVTSGSWNEQFF. For the CDR3, the DNA is TGTGCCAGCAGCGTTACTAGCGGGAGTTGGAATGAGCAGTTCTTC.

This clone was detected a few times. The chain combines TRBV6-2 or TRBV6-3 with TRBJ1-4; D unclear. V lost 7 bases and J lost 8, with 14 bases in between. CDR3 length: 13 amino acids. The germline V gene has CDR1 MNHEY and CDR2 SVGEGT. In nucleotides, the CDR3 is TGTGCCAGCACCCCGGGCCGGTGGGAAAAACTGTTTTTT. Encoded protein: CASTPGRWEKLFF.

The rearrangement links TRBV2 to TRBJ2-3, with D unclear. The V gene lost 6 bases and the J gene lost 5 bases, with 9 bases spanning the gap. CDR1 and CDR2 from the germline V gene are SNHLY and FYNNEI. CDR3 length: 12 residues. The CDR3 DNA reads TGTGCCAGCAGCCCGCGCCAAGATACGCAGTATTTT. Its translation: CASSPRQDTQYF.

This rearrangement joins TRBV3-1 (or the pseudogene TRBV3-2) to TRBJ1-1; D perhaps matches TRBD1 (5 bases). The germline V gene has CDR1 LGHDT and CDR2 YNNKEL (reference sequence). CDR3 length equals 13 residues. V lost 4 bases to trimming and J lost 1 base, with 7 bases between them. In DNA, the CDR3 is TGTGCCAGCAGCCGCCAGGGGAACACTGAAGCTTTCTTT. Protein: CASSRQGNTEAFF.